Included here is one T cell receptor beta chain sequence, with context. Its target is not known. These data belong to a study of T cells after yellow fever vaccination. About the study: Each low-cell-number fraction was prepared by means of SMART-Seq v4 Ultra Low Input.

Researchers made TCR cDNA using 5'RACE template switching, and this step added a universal primer site and UMIs. Using its own MiXCR run on the 5' RACE reads, TCRdb lists one record per CDR3 protein. The sample consists of 250,000 or so distinct CDR3 sequences, about 3.9% of them appearing once. The V gene lost 7 bases and the J gene lost 2 bases, with 15 bases spanning the gap. The CDR3 has 14 residues. Overall study findings and caveats: Few clonotypes appeared in both CD4 and CD8 compartments.

The chain uses TRBV23-1 and TRBJ2-7; weak D call: TRBD2 (6 bases). TRBV23-1 is recorded as an ORF, its role being uncertain. Source: PBMCs, taken 15 days after the yellow fever booster vaccination. The source is a man younger than 35 who received the YFV17D yellow fever vaccine. This chain's CDR3 is CASTSTGEAYEQYF. In nucleotides, the CDR3 is TGCGCCAGCACTAGTACCGGGGAGGCCTACGAGCAGTACTTC.